This section outlines one T cell receptor (beta chain) sequence together with its context. Its antigen is currently not known. It has no much larger one-base neighbor in the sample; base qualities were not kept. The data were obtained in a study of shared clonotypes between healthy human individuals (TCRdb year 2020). Some background on the complete study: The cohort comprised a couple of women and a few men aged 18 to 49 years. Between about 0.94 and 8.9 billion PBMCs per donor were obtained by leukapheresis. Different laboratories and diverse techniques were used to prepare libraries and sequence TCR repertoires, to increase sequencing depth and limit assay-specific biases. To estimate repertoire size and how much clonotype sharing occurs between individuals, the study deeply sequenced the blood TCR repertoires of about 5 healthy adults.

Healthy HIV-negative adults with no recently reported acute infections or vaccinations were included as donors. All donors were Caucasian adults living in Nashville, Tennessee, USA. For unsorted samples, around 90 million PBMCs were counted, and genomic DNA was extracted using the QIAamp DNA Blood Mini kit. After blood collection by leukapheresis, PBMCs were isolated using Ficoll-Histopaque density gradient centrifugation and then cryopreserved in the vapor phase of liquid nitrogen. V loses 3 bases, J loses 2 bases, and the germline ends lie 7 bases apart. CDR1 and CDR2, looked up from the germline V gene, are KGHSH and LQKENI. Including cysteine and phenylalanine, the CDR3 has 14 amino acids. Kept here is only the CDR3 DNA, which spans 42 bases and is read in frame from base 1. Findings and caveats that apply to the study as a whole: Pairwise subsampling led to the expectation that sequencing depth would affect the degree of clonotype sharing among donors. Because the study included only a small number of donors, the genetic and exposure-history diversity represented was limited. Only blood was sampled, and tissue TCR repertoires likely differ from those in blood.

Using the deep immunoSEQ assay, multiplex PCR amplified TCR CDR3 regions from genomic DNA. Extracted genomic DNA from each cell subset was distributed evenly across all wells of several immunoSEQ 96-well plates, and each plate was treated as a replicate. For unsorted PBMC, each replicate PCR was loaded with roughly 330 ng genomic DNA, equivalent to tens of thousands of T cell genomes. Unsorted PBMC genomic DNA was sequenced across ten immunoSEQ deep assay plates. Purified libraries were quantified with a Qubit 3.0 fluorometer, sized on a Bioanalyzer 2100, and re-quantified with the KAPA Library Quantification kit. Every immunoSEQ 96-well plate was sequenced on a separate single-read 150-cycle Illumina NextSeq 550 flow cell. Turning to the authors' computational methods: Because the immunoSEQ output included only junctional sequences and no quality scores, the filtering could not be the same as the filtering used for full-length reads. To assign V/J genes and CDR3, sequences were annotated against IMGT germline references using PyIR, a Python wrapper for IgBLAST v1.9. Reads were removed for weak V/J assignments (E-value above 1e-6), missing CDR3, stop codons, out-of-frame junctions, or ambiguous translated residues. V3J clonotypes were defined as sequences sharing an identical inferred V gene, J gene, and CDR3 amino acid sequence. Percentage overlap between repertoires was computed as shared unique clonotypes divided by the size of the smaller repertoire. Richness of each repertoire was evaluated using RTK rarefaction, the Chao1 estimator, and Recon v2.1 estimates of unobserved clonotypes. TCRdb carries this immuneACCESS record with in-frame sequences only. Its versions omit some clonotypes, under half of them owing to an unresolved V gene in the studies checked, with the rest unexplained. V and J calls and clone size follow that table, whereas D and trimming were derived from the DNA. The sample yields about 480,000 clones; over 75% were counted once. The top ten clonotypes cover under 15% of the sample.

The receptor was derived from a woman in her thirties or forties in good health. Some clones in this sample may be carry-over from other donors' samples. Recombination joined TRBV18 with TRBJ1-4; the D gene lacks a confident call. The sample comprised PBMCs. The DNA reads TGTGCCAGCTCACCTCGACTGACTAATGAAAAACTGTTTTTT. Translated, it reads CASSPRLTNEKLFF.